This T cell receptor beta chain was captured by sequencing in a study of post-analysis software for immune sequencing data. Whole-study context: The cohort encompassed relapsing-remitting, secondary progressive and progressive-relapsing multiple sclerosis disease courses. Study-level results: Strong co-clustering by F measure linked samples that shared a preparation batch. Controls showed lower frequencies than patients for a few TRBV segments, and TRBV5-6, TRBV5-1 and TRBV20-1 were among these.

TCR beta cDNA libraries included unique molecular identifiers. T cells numbering roughly 1 to 10 million yielded a few hundred thousand cDNA molecules. TCRdb ran MiXCR on the PCR reads and lists one entry per CDR3 protein. The sample yields 500,000 to 600,000 distinct CDR3 sequences, around 44% seen once. With 2 bases removed from V and 8 bases from J, the gap between germline ends came to 12 bases. The germline gives CDR1 SGHNT, CDR2 YENEEA. This CDR3 contains 13 residues. Notes on this clonotype: Its antigen is not identified.

This chain joins TRBV11-3 and TRBJ1-1; D gene ambiguous. The sequenced sample was blood. The receptor was derived from a girl between 5 and 17 years old with multiple sclerosis. CDR3 loop: CASSLISTEEAFF. CDR3 in DNA: TGTGCCAGCAGCTTAATTTCAACGGAAGAAGCTTTCTTT.